The TCR beta chain under discussion was sequenced for a study of early T cells in non-severe SARS-CoV-2 infection. Overall study context: The authors sequenced bulk RNA from unsorted whole blood, leaving chains unpaired. Findings of the study overall: Private and CD4 specificities were missed by VDJdb matching, skewed to anti-spike CD8.

Tagging with unique molecular identifiers was applied to individual cDNA molecules. MiXCR was run by TCRdb on the 5' RACE reads, yielding one entry per CDR3 protein. The sample shows about 48,000 distinct CDR3 sequences, about 13% of them seen only once. Concerning this clonotype itself: Its specificity is unknown.

Germline trimming cut 6 bases from V and 5 bases from J; bases unmatched to any gene: 5. The CDR3 consists of 13 residues. What was sequenced was whole blood. The chain is built from TRBV12-3 or TRBV12-4 and TRBJ1-1; 8 bases line up with TRBD1. This receptor was taken from an adult who was a healthcare worker with PCR-confirmed SARS-CoV-2 infection or an uninfected control (not recorded which). The CDR3 loop is CASSLRGLTEAFF. For the CDR3, the DNA is TGTGCCAGCAGCCTCAGGGGGCTGACTGAAGCTTTCTTT.